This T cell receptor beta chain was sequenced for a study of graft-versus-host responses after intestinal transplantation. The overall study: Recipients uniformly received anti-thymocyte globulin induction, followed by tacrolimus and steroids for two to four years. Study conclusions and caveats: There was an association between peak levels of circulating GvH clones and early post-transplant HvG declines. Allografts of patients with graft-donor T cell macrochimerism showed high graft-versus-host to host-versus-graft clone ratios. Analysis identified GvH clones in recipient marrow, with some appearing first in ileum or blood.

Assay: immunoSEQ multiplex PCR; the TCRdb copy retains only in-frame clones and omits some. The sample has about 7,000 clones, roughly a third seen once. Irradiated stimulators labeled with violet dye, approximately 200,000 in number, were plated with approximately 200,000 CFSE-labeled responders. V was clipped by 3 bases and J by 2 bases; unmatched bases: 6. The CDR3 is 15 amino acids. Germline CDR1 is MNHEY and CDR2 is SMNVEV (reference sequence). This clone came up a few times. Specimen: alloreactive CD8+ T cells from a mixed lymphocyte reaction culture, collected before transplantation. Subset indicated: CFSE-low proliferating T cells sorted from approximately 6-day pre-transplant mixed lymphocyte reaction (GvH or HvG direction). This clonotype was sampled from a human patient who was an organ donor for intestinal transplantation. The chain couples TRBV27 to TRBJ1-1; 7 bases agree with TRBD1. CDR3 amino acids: CASSFQGGVNTEAFF. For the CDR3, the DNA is TGTGCCAGCAGTTTCCAAGGGGGCGTAAACACTGAAGCTTTCTTT.